The entry that follows covers one T cell receptor (beta chain) sequence. TCRdb's table, derived via immunoSEQ multiplex PCR, lists solely in-frame clones and lacks some. The top ten clones hold 0.7% to 0.9% of a sample with some 270,000 clones, approximately 85% of them seen once. These data originate in a study of blood T cell repertoires in COVID-19. This CDR3 comprises 12 residues. Trimming pared 0 bases from V and 14 bases from J, leaving 11 bases between. CDR1 and CDR2 from the germline V gene are GTSNPN and SVGIG (reference sequence). The sample comprised peripheral blood. The chain links TRBV30 to TRBJ1-6; unclear D gene. This clonotype was sampled from a human donor with COVID-19, enrolled during active disease. The donor label of this sample is uncertain. The CDR3 nucleotides read TGTGCCTGGAGTGTAACCGGGGTCGCCCTCCACTTT. Its protein product is CAWSVTGVALHF.